This paragraph covers one T cell receptor (beta chain) sequence. Antigen: not known. The libraries were made with immunoSEQ v3.0 at survey level. Generated by immunoSEQ multiplex PCR, the TCRdb table keeps only in-frame clones and is missing some. The sample has roughly 42,000 clones; roughly nine tenths are singletons. Germline lookup yields CDR1 MDHEN and CDR2 SYDVKM. J gave up 4 bases and V 4 bases, and 12 bases lay outside the gene matches. The CDR3 has 16 amino acids. The record originates from a study of long-term antiretroviral therapy in people with HIV. Study results and caveats: Dominant in the repertoire at all time points were clones expanded before ART.

The chain recombines TRBV28 with TRBJ2-7; 8 bases match TRBD1. The sequencing used unsorted PBMCs, collected 1.2 years after starting antiretroviral therapy. The receptor was derived from a woman in her forties or fifties with HIV. The CDR3 bases are TGTGCCAGCAGTTCCCCTTCCAGGGGGCTTAGTTACGAGCAGTACTTC. Its protein product is CASSSPSRGLSYEQYF.